The sequence of this TCR beta chain was determined in a study of technical replicates of blood from a few donors. This clone has just a few counts. Some clones are missing from TCRdb's copy, which holds only in-frame ones; the method was immunoSEQ multiplex PCR. The table includes roughly 15,000 clones, roughly 80% detected once. Germline values: CDR1 MNHNS, CDR2 SASEGT. V shed 7 bases, J shed 7 bases, and the junction held 9 bases outside the gene matches. The CDR3 consists of 14 residues. The receptor's source is a human donor in good health. Sequencing used PBMCs. The chain links TRBV6-1 to TRBJ2-5; 10 bases fit TRBD2. The CDR3: CASNGASGSGTQYF. The CDR3 DNA reads as TGTGCCAGCAACGGGGCTAGCGGGAGTGGGACCCAGTACTTC.